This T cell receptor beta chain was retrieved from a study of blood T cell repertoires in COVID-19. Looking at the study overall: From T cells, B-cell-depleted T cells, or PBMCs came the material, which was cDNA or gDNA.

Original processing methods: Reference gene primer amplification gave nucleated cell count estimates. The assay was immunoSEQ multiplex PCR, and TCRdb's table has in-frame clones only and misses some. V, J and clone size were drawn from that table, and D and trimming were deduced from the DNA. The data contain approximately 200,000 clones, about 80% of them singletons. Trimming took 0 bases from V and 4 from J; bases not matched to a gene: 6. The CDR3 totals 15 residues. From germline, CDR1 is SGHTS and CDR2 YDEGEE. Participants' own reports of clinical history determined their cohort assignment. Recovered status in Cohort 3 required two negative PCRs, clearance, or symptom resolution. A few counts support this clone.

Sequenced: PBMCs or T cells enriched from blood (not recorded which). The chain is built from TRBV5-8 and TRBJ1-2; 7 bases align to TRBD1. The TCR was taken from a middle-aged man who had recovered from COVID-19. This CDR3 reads CASSLDRGSIYGYTF. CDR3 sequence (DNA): TGTGCCAGCAGCTTGGACAGGGGTAGTATCTATGGCTACACCTTC.